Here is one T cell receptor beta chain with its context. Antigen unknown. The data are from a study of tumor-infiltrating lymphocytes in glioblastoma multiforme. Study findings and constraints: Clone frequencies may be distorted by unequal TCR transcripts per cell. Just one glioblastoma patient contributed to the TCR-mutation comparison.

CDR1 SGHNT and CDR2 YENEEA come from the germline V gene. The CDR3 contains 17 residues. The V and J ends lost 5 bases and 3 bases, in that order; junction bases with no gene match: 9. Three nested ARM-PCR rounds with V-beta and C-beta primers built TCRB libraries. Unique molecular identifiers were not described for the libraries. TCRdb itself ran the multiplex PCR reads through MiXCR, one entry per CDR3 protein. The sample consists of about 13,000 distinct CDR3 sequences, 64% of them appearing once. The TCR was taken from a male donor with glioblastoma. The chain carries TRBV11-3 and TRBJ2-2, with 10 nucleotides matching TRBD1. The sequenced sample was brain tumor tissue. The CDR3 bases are TGTGCCAGCAGCCCGGGACAGGGGCGCTTCTACACCGGGGAGCTGTTTTTT. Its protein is CASSPGQGRFYTGELFF.